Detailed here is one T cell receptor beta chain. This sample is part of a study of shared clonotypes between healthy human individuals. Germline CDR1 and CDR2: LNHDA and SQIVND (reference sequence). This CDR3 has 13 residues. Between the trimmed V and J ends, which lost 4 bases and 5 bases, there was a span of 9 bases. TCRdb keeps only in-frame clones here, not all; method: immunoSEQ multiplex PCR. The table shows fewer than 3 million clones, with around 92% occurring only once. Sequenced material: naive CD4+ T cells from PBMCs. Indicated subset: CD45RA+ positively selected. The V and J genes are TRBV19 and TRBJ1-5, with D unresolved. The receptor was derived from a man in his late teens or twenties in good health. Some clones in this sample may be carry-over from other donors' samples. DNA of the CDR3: TGTGCCAGTAGTAATTTGCTCGATCAGCCCCAGCATTTT. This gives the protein CASSNLLDQPQHF.